This TCR beta chain derives from a study of blood T cell repertoires in COVID-19. Study background: Researchers got acute and convalescent COVID-19 samples from the United States, Italy and Spain. T cells, B-cell-depleted T cells, or PBMCs supplied cDNA or gDNA.

Germline V gives CDR1 KGHDR, CDR2 SFDVKD. J gave up 0 bases and V 5 bases, and 10 bases lay outside the gene matches. The CDR3 loop spans 17 amino acids. Participants came from some 26 US areas, aged about 18 to 89 years. Profiling relied on immunoSEQ multiplex PCR, and the TCRdb table lists in-frame clones only, not all of them. The sample lists 350,000 to 450,000 clones; approximately 92% were seen once. This TCR derives from a young man who had recovered from COVID-19. Sequences were obtained from PBMCs or T cells enriched from blood (not recorded which). V and J are TRBV24-1 and TRBJ2-3; 7 bases line up with TRBD2. The CDR3 reads CATSVGREPISTDTQYF. The CDR3 bases are TGTGCCACCAGTGTCGGGCGGGAGCCGATTAGCACAGATACGCAGTATTTT.